This T cell receptor (beta chain) was captured by sequencing in a study of blood T cell repertoires in COVID-19. Study overall: The samples span acute and convalescent COVID-19 from the United States, Italy and Spain. Sources were T cells, B-cell-depleted T cells, or PBMCs; the material itself was cDNA or gDNA.

Germline assignment: CDR1 ENHRY and CDR2 SYGVKD. This CDR3 is 13 amino acids long. Authors' data handling: Amplification of reference gene primers was used by the study to estimate nucleated cell counts. Assay used: immunoSEQ multiplex PCR; TCRdb lists only in-frame clones, some missing. The V and J calls and the clone size are those of that table, but D and trimming were determined from the DNA. The sample includes some 250,000 clones, approximately 88% of them seen just once. As for this clone: One end of the junction does not line up with germline, which may come from a read error.

This sequence was found in a human donor in a cohort sampled during active COVID-19. This sequence joins TRBV10-3 and TRBJ2-7; 10 bases are a match to TRBD1. Sequencing was done on a sample of peripheral blood. DNA of the CDR3: TGTGCCATAAGTGGGGACAGGGGAAACGAGCAGTACTTC. Its protein product is CAISGDRGNEQYF.